A single sample is the source of the 22 T cell receptor beta chains below, sequenced in a study of blood T cell repertoires in COVID-19. Profiled with immunoSEQ multiplex PCR; TCRdb holds only in-frame clones, not every one. The sample records 25,000 to 30,000 clones, about 91% being singletons. The source material was peripheral blood. All receptors derive from a man between 70 and 80 years old with acute or convalescent COVID-19.

This clone is a singleton in its sample. The chain uses TRBV5-1 and TRBJ2-5; D remains ambiguous. Trimming took off 1 base at V and 0 bases at J, with 7 bases between the two ends. CDR1 is SGHRS, CDR2 YFSETQ, per germline. The CDR3 is 14 amino acids. The chain's CDR3 is CASSLITDQETQYF. In DNA form, the CDR3 reads TGCGCCAGCAGCTTGATTACAGACCAAGAGACCCAGTACTTC.

This rearrangement joins TRBV20-1 to TRBJ2-6, with D maybe TRBD1 (6 bases). CDR1 is DFQATT and CDR2 is SNEGSKA in the germline V gene (reference sequence). This CDR3 is built from 20 residues. V gave up 3 bases and J gave up 4 bases, with 28 bases separating them. CDR3 region: CSASSRMPGQEGFGANVLTF. CDR3 DNA: TGCAGTGCTAGTTCCCGTATGCCGGGACAAGAAGGCTTCGGGGCCAACGTCCTGACTTTC.

The J gene is TRBJ2-1, the V gene TRBV7-2, with D tentatively TRBD2 (6 bases). The germline V gene encodes CDR1 SGHTA and CDR2 FQGNSA. The germline V and J ends were trimmed by 5 bases and 7 bases, with 15 bases remaining between them. This CDR3 comprises 14 residues. This CDR3 is CASSALGGSNEQFF. The CDR3, as DNA: TGTGCCAGCAGCGCCCTGGGGGGAAGTAATGAGCAGTTCTTC.

The gene calls are TRBV18 and TRBJ2-2, with 10 bases lining up with TRBD2. The CDR3 contains 16 residues. Per the germline V gene, CDR1 is KGHSH and CDR2 is LQKENI. Germline trimming cut 4 bases from V and 5 bases from J; bases unmatched to any gene: 7. The CDR3 region has the DNA TGTGCCAGCTCACGAAATCTAGCGGGGGCGACCGGGGAGCTGTTTTTT. Encoded protein: CASSRNLAGATGELFF. The variable domain in full, with the rest retrieved from reference TRBV18 and TRBJ2-2, is NAGVMQNPRHLVRRRGQEARLRCSPMKGHSHVYWYRQLPEEGLKFMVYLQKENIIDESGMPKERFSAEFPKEGPSILRIQQVVRGDSAAYFCASSRNLAGATGELFFGEGSRLTVL.

This chain connects TRBV19 to TRBJ1-5; no clear D. With 3 bases removed from V and 2 bases from J, the gap between germline ends came to 5 bases. Germline V gene lookup returns CDR1 LNHDA and CDR2 SQIVND (reference sequence). The CDR3 consists of 13 residues. The CDR3 sequence: CASSMEGNQPQHF. The CDR3 bases are TGTGCCAGTAGTATGGAGGGCAATCAGCCCCAGCATTTT.

J is TRBJ1-5 and V is TRBV6-2 or TRBV6-3; D is unclear. In germline, CDR1 is MNHEY, CDR2 SVGEGT. The CDR3 has 16 residues. V gave up 3 bases and J gave up 5 bases, with 17 bases separating them. CDR3 amino acids: CASSYQVGSGDQPQHF. The CDR3 DNA sequence: TGTGCCAGCAGTTATCAGGTTGGGTCCGGGGATCAGCCCCAGCATTTT.

The genes are TRBV25-1 and TRBJ2-1; 7 bases are a match to TRBD2. The CDR3 loop spans 11 amino acids. Germline CDR1 reads MGHDK; CDR2 reads SYGVNS. The J segment lost 9 bases and the V segment lost 4 bases, leaving 0 bases of the junction unmatched. Here the CDR3 reads CASSGEGEQFF. CDR3 in DNA: TGTGCCAGCAGTGGGGAGGGTGAGCAGTTCTTC.

The chain has TRBV25-1 and TRBJ2-2, with D perhaps matching TRBD2 (7 bases). Germline V gene lookup returns CDR1 MGHDK and CDR2 SYGVNS. The CDR3 has 16 residues. V was trimmed by 3 bases and J by 3 bases, leaving 14 bases between them. The DNA for the CDR3 is TGTGCCAGCAGTGATCGCGGGGGACATCACACCGGGGAGCTGTTTTTT. Encoded protein: CASSDRGGHHTGELFF.

The V call is TRBV7-2, the J call TRBJ2-1; tentative D call: TRBD2 (6 bases). The CDR3 totals 15 residues. The V gene lost 1 base and the J gene lost 5 bases, with 12 bases spanning the gap. Per the germline V gene, CDR1 is SGHTA and CDR2 is FQGNSA. The CDR3 DNA is TGTGCCAGCAGCTTAGTCGGGAGCGGAGACAATGAGCAGTTCTTC. It encodes CASSLVGSGDNEQFF.

V usage is TRBV25-1 and J usage is TRBJ2-1; D perhaps matches TRBD2 (6 bases). Germline lookup yields CDR1 MGHDK and CDR2 SYGVNS. This CDR3 has 16 amino acids. V gave up 7 bases and J gave up 0 bases, with 16 bases separating them. The CDR3 protein is CASKGDRGSSYNEQFF. The CDR3 coding sequence is TGTGCCAGCAAGGGAGACCGGGGGAGCTCCTACAATGAGCAGTTCTTC. The variable domain in full, completed from reference TRBV25-1 and TRBJ2-1, reads EADIYQTPRYLVIGTGKKITLECSQTMGHDKMYWYQQDPGMELHLIHYSYGVNSTEKGDLSSESTVSRIRTEHFPLTLESARPSHTSQYLCASKGDRGSSYNEQFFGPGTRLTVL.

This chain connects TRBV19 to TRBJ2-7; 13 positions match TRBD2. Germline CDR1 is LNHDA and CDR2 is SQIVND (reference sequence). Germline trimming cut 1 base from V and 0 bases from J; bases unmatched to any gene: 9. This CDR3 region has 19 residues. CDR3 sequence (DNA): TGTGCCAGTAGTATAGCGTTGGGACTAGCGGGAACAAACTCCTACGAGCAGTACTTC. Amino acid sequence: CASSIALGLAGTNSYEQYF.

The chain combines TRBV7-9 with TRBJ1-6; D ambiguous. V was clipped by 1 base and J by 7 bases, with 8 bases between them. The CDR3 covers 14 residues. CDR1 is SEHNR, CDR2 FQNEAQ, per germline (reference sequence). CDR3 amino acids: CASSLVMQNSPLHF. The CDR3 nucleotides read TGTGCCAGCAGCTTAGTGATGCAGAATTCACCCCTCCACTTT.

Points on this clone: Mismatch with germline at one junction end may stem from a read error. The chain is built from TRBV7-9 and TRBJ1-4; D uncertain. The germline CDR1 and CDR2 sequences are SEHNR and FQNEAQ (reference sequence). This CDR3 has 11 residues. The chain's CDR3 is CASSPSEVVYF. The DNA of the CDR3 is TGTGCCAGCAGCCCCAGTGAGGTGGTATATTTT.

The table lists this clone with a count of one. The chain links TRBV5-1 to TRBJ2-3; the D gene is possibly TRBD2 (6 bases). This CDR3 spans 15 amino acids. The V end lost 1 base, the J end lost 1 base, and 10 bases lay between the germline ends. Germline V gene lookup returns CDR1 SGHRS and CDR2 YFSETQ. The CDR3 bases are TGCGCCAGCAGCTTGCAAGGGGAGGGCACAGATACGCAGTATTTT. Encoded protein: CASSLQGEGTDTQYF.

The V call is TRBV2, the J call TRBJ2-2; a possible D gene is TRBD2 (6 bases). This CDR3 has 15 residues. The germline gives CDR1 SNHLY, CDR2 FYNNEI. Deletions cut 3 bases from V and 9 bases from J, with 17 bases between. In DNA form, the CDR3 reads TGTGCCAGCAGTGACGGGACTTTGGGTAGTTGGGAGCTGTTTTTT. It translates to CASSDGTLGSWELFF.

V and J are TRBV2 and TRBJ2-7; D is possibly TRBD1 (5 bases). CDR1 is SNHLY and CDR2 is FYNNEI in the germline V gene. V dropped 2 bases and J dropped 3 bases, with 11 bases sitting between them. The CDR3 loop spans 14 amino acids. CDR3 sequence reads: CASSEQGGFYEQYF. In DNA form, the CDR3 reads TGTGCCAGCAGTGAACAGGGTGGGTTCTACGAGCAGTACTTC.

The genes are TRBV7-2 and TRBJ2-5; TRBD1 agrees at 8 bases. Germline-derived CDR1 and CDR2 are SGHTA and FQGNSA. This CDR3 has 13 amino acids. V shed 5 bases and J 2 bases; nucleotides not matched to a gene: 1. DNA of the CDR3: TGTGCCAGCAGCCGGGACAGGCAAGAGACCCAGTACTTC. This codes for CASSRDRQETQYF.

The rearrangement uses TRBV27 and TRBJ1-1; TRBD1 matches at 8 bases. Germline CDR1 MNHEY, CDR2 SMNVEV (reference sequence). The CDR3 loop spans 14 amino acids. Trimming removed 4 bases from V and 1 base from J; junction bases left unmatched: 2. The DNA for the CDR3 is TGTGCCAGCAGTTACAGGGGGTCGAACACTGAAGCTTTCTTT. Translated, it gives CASSYRGSNTEAFF.

The chain employs TRBV7-2 and TRBJ2-2; 7 positions agree with TRBD2. This CDR3 spans 13 amino acids. V lost 8 bases, J lost 4 bases, and 4 bases stayed unmatched. Germline assignment: CDR1 SGHTA and CDR2 FQGNSA. CDR3 amino acids: CASGGGGTGELFF. CDR3 nucleotide sequence: TGTGCCAGCGGGGGGGGTGGCACCGGGGAGCTGTTTTTT.

This clone was seen just once. The chain combines TRBV7-2 with TRBJ2-3, with 9 bases fitting TRBD1. After removal of 1 base from V and 8 bases from J, the junction contained 1 base not matched to a gene. Germline V gene sequence: CDR1 SGHTA, CDR2 FQGNSA. The CDR3 consists of 13 residues. The CDR3 DNA reads as TGTGCCAGCAGCTTAGACAGGGGGCCTACGCAGTATTTT. It specifies CASSLDRGPTQYF.

V usage is TRBV4-2 and J usage is TRBJ2-7, with TRBD2 matching 8 bases. V lost 1 base, J lost 4 bases, and 3 bases stayed unmatched. The CDR3 sequence is 14 residues long. Germline V gives CDR1 LGHNA, CDR2 YNFKEQ. The CDR3 spells CASSQAGGTYEQYF. The DNA for the CDR3 is TGTGCCAGCAGCCAAGCGGGAGGGACGTACGAGCAGTACTTC.

This rearrangement joins TRBV12-5 to TRBJ1-5; 11 bases agree with TRBD1. J was trimmed by 7 bases and V by 7 bases; bases with no gene match: 3. This CDR3 spans 13 amino acids. Germline V CDR1 and CDR2: LGHNT, FRNRAP. The CDR3 DNA reads as TGTGCTAGTGCCTGGGACAGGGGGCAGCCCCAGCATTTT. Amino acids: CASAWDRGQPQHF.